The following is a TCR beta chain sequence with its context. What it binds is unknown. Germline CDR1 is KGHDR and CDR2 is SFDVKD. With V trimmed by 3 bases and J by 5 bases, 7 bases remained unmatched. This CDR3 spans 16 amino acids. This sample was taken from a study of metastatic and nonmetastatic thyroid tumors. Study-level background: Thyroid patients, malignant and benign, had repertoires compared across blood and tumor or nodule tissue.

Nobody among the patients had been given any treatment before thyroid surgery. Study-wide points: The study reportedly found significantly higher TCR beta diversity in malignant thyroid tumors than benign nodules, in blood and tumor.

Methods used by the authors: A classifier for distant metastasis in papillary thyroid cancer was constructed using CDR3 differences observed across clinicopathological groups. TCRdb re-called the PCR reads via MiXCR. The V and J calls, along with clone size, are taken from TCRdb and not from the paper's own processing. This sample has about 15,000 clones, with approximately 29% found just once. The specimen was tumor tissue. The receptor was derived from a female donor with papillary thyroid cancer or a benign thyroid nodule (not recorded which). Some clones in this sample may be carry-over from other donors' samples. The chain has TRBV24-1 and TRBJ2-1, with TRBD2 identical over 9 bases. The CDR3 coding sequence is TGTGCCACCAGTGATCAGCTCAAGCGGGAGGACAATGAGCAGTTCTTC. Its protein product is CATSDQLKREDNEQFF.